Following are 18 T cell receptor beta chains from one sample sequenced in a study of T cell responses to AZD1222 COVID-19 vaccine. The table came from immunoSEQ multiplex PCR; TCRdb's copy has only in-frame clones and leaves some out. The sample holds 100,000 to 140,000 clones; more than 70% are singletons and the top ten take roughly 6.5%. The specimen was peripheral blood, collected on day 0 of AZD1222 vaccination. These receptors all come from an adult in good health.

The V and J genes are TRBV19 and TRBJ1-2; D unclear. The CDR3 length is 14 residues. The germline CDR1 and CDR2 sequences are LNHDA and SQIVND (reference sequence). The germline V and J ends were trimmed by 3 bases and 4 bases, with 12 bases remaining between them. This chain's CDR3 is CASSIEAIPYGYTF. DNA of the CDR3: TGTGCCAGTAGTATCGAGGCAATCCCCTATGGCTACACCTTC.

This rearrangement joins TRBV6-5 to TRBJ2-3; a possible D gene is TRBD2 (6 bases). The CDR3 totals 13 residues. V lost 4 bases and J lost 3, with 8 bases in between. Germline CDR1 is MNHEY and CDR2 is SVGAGI. CDR3 DNA sequence: TGTGCCAGCAGTTTTAGCGGTACAGATACGCAGTATTTT. Amino acids: CASSFSGTDTQYF.

The rearrangement uses TRBV27 and TRBJ2-1; TRBD2 matches 8 bases. CDR1 is MNHEY, CDR2 SMNVEV, per germline (reference sequence). J lost 7 bases, V lost 0 bases, and 11 bases had no gene match. The CDR3 has 17 residues. The CDR3 reads CASSLSYGGRPGNEQFF. CDR3 DNA: TGTGCCAGCAGTTTATCGTACGGCGGGAGGCCGGGGAATGAGCAGTTCTTC.

The rearrangement uses TRBV6-2 or TRBV6-3 and TRBJ2-7; D remains unclear. Trimming stripped 4 bases from V and 2 bases from J, with 12 bases between. The V gene's germline CDR1 is MNHEY and CDR2 SVGEGT. The CDR3 extends over 14 amino acids. The CDR3 sequence: CASSFRRSTYEQYF. CDR3 nucleotides: TGTGCCAGCAGTTTCCGACGGAGTACCTACGAGCAGTACTTC.

V and J are TRBV7-3 and TRBJ2-6; D ambiguous. Per the germline V gene, CDR1 is SGHTA and CDR2 is FQGTGA. This CDR3 has 16 amino acids. V dropped 5 bases and J dropped 0 bases, with 11 bases sitting between them. The CDR3 bases are TGTGCCAGCAGCGACCAGGACGGCTCTGGGGCCAACGTCCTGACTTTC. It is translated as CASSDQDGSGANVLTF.

The chain employs TRBV28 and TRBJ1-2; TRBD1 is a possible D gene (6 bases). Trimming removed 6 bases from V and 0 bases from J, with 8 bases in between. This CDR3 is built from 13 residues. Germline values: CDR1 MDHEN, CDR2 SYDVKM. The DNA for the CDR3 is TGTGCCAGCAGAACAGGGACTAACTATGGCTACACCTTC. This translates into CASRTGTNYGYTF.

This chain uses TRBV10-3 with TRBJ1-1; TRBD1 aligns across 9 bases. CDR1 ENHRY and CDR2 SYGVKD come from the germline V gene. The trim removed 5 bases at V and 1 base at J, leaving 2 bases unmatched. CDR3 length: 14 residues. CDR3 coding DNA: TGTGCCATCAGTCGGACAGGGGAGAACACTGAAGCTTTCTTT. Translating gives CAISRTGENTEAFF.

The chain links TRBV5-4 to TRBJ1-2; 7 nucleotides align to TRBD1. CDR3 size: 15 residues. Germline V gene sequence: CDR1 SGHNT, CDR2 YYREEE (reference sequence). V trimming: 2 bases; J trimming: 6 bases; junction bases outside the gene matches: 10. CDR3 sequence reads: CASSFGDREFHGYTF. The DNA for the CDR3 is TGTGCCAGCAGCTTTGGTGACAGGGAATTCCATGGCTACACCTTC.

This chain joins TRBV7-3 and TRBJ2-1; D possibly corresponds to TRBD2 (6 bases). V was cut by 5 bases and J by 6 bases, with 20 bases left in between. This CDR3 is 16 amino acids long. CDR1 is SGHTA and CDR2 is FQGTGA in the germline V gene. This CDR3 is CASSPGGAGPLNEQFF. The CDR3 DNA is TGTGCCAGCAGCCCCGGAGGAGCGGGCCCCCTCAATGAGCAGTTCTTC. The whole variable domain, remainder taken from reference TRBV7-3 and TRBJ2-1, is GAGVSQTPSNKVTEKGKYVELRCDPISGHTALYWYRQSLGQGPEFLIYFQGTGAADDSGLPNDRFFAVRPEGSVSTLKIQRTERGDSAVYLCASSPGGAGPLNEQFFGPGTRLTVL.

The chain recombines TRBV28 with TRBJ1-6; D is undetermined. CDR1 MDHEN and CDR2 SYDVKM come from the germline V gene. Trimming left V 6 bases short and J 5 bases short, with 17 bases between. This CDR3 is 16 amino acids long. The DNA of the CDR3 is TGTGCCAGCAGCCACCCCTCGGACGGTAATAATTCACCCCTCCACTTT. It is translated as CASSHPSDGNNSPLHF.

This chain connects TRBV12-5 to TRBJ2-7; D remains ambiguous. The CDR3 is made up of 12 amino acids. The germline CDR1 and CDR2 sequences are LGHNT and FRNRAP. The ends were cut back, 2 bases at V and 4 bases at J, with 6 bases in the middle. CDR3 DNA: TGTGCTAGTGGTTTGAGGGAATACGAGCAGTACTTC. Amino acids: CASGLREYEQYF.

The V call is TRBV6-2 or TRBV6-3, the J call TRBJ2-3, with unresolved D. Germline CDR1 and CDR2: MNHEY and SVGEGT. This CDR3 contains 16 residues. The ends were cut back, 5 bases at V and 1 base at J, with 16 bases in the middle. The CDR3 sequence: CASSATSLVGTDTQYF. In DNA form, the CDR3 reads TGTGCCAGCAGTGCCACCTCTCTTGTCGGCACAGATACGCAGTATTTT.

V is TRBV3-1 (or the pseudogene TRBV3-2) and J is TRBJ1-5; unclear D gene. CDR1 is LGHDT and CDR2 is YNNKEL in the germline V gene (reference sequence). The V end was cut by 1 base, the J end by 0 bases, with 22 bases between. The CDR3 is made up of 20 amino acids. The CDR3 is CASSQGQNEPLRTSNQPQHF. In DNA, the CDR3 is TGTGCCAGCAGCCAAGGACAAAACGAACCACTAAGAACTAGCAATCAGCCCCAGCATTTT.

The V gene is TRBV27, the J gene TRBJ2-2, with D perhaps matching TRBD1 (6 bases). Trimming stripped 3 bases from V and 6 bases from J, with 14 bases between. CDR1 is MNHEY and CDR2 is SMNVEV in the germline V gene (reference sequence). The CDR3 loop spans 15 amino acids. Here the CDR3 DNA reads TGTGCCAGCAGTTTCCGACAGGTGGCGGCCGGGGAGCTGTTTTTT. Its protein is CASSFRQVAAGELFF.

The chain employs TRBV7-9 and TRBJ2-4; D is undetermined. Deletions cut 1 base from V and 0 bases from J, with 4 bases between. Germline CDR1 is SEHNR and CDR2 is FQNEAQ (reference sequence). This CDR3 contains 14 residues. CDR3 bases: TGTGCCAGCAGCTTAGGCCAAGCCAAAAACATTCAGTACTTC. Translating gives CASSLGQAKNIQYF.

This chain joins TRBV7-9 and TRBJ1-5; D unclear. Germline CDR1 reads SEHNR; CDR2 reads FQNEAQ (reference sequence). This CDR3 spans 14 amino acids. The V and J ends lost 4 bases and 2 bases respectively, with 9 bases between them. CDR3 protein: CASSSAGGNQPQHF. In DNA form, the CDR3 reads TGTGCCAGCAGCTCTGCTGGGGGCAATCAGCCCCAGCATTTT.

V and J are TRBV7-2 and TRBJ1-4, with D tentatively TRBD1 (5 bases). V gave up 3 bases and J gave up 5 bases, with 16 bases separating them. Germline V gene sequence: CDR1 SGHTA, CDR2 FQGNSA. The CDR3 contains 16 residues. Here the CDR3 reads CASSFPGTAENEKLFF. CDR3 nucleotide sequence: TGTGCCAGCAGCTTCCCGGGGACGGCCGAGAATGAAAAACTGTTTTTT.

The chain has TRBV9 and TRBJ2-2, with 10 bases matching TRBD2. CDR1 SGDLS and CDR2 YYNGEE come from the germline V gene. The V gene end was trimmed by 0 bases and the J gene end by 6 bases; junction bases not matched to a gene: 2. CDR3 length equals 15 residues. CDR3 protein: CASSVGAGGAGELFF. CDR3 nucleotides: TGTGCCAGCAGCGTAGGAGCGGGAGGGGCCGGGGAGCTGTTTTTT.